This TCR beta chain comes out of a study of blood T cell repertoires in COVID-19. Repertoires were generated with immunoSEQ multiplex PCR, while TCRdb's copy carries only in-frame clones and drops some. The sample lists around 300,000 clones; roughly four fifths were seen once. Germline V gene sequence: CDR1 MNHEY, CDR2 SMNVEV (reference sequence). The CDR3 runs 16 residues. The ends were cut back, 2 bases at V and 2 bases at J, with 15 bases in the middle. The chain has TRBV27 and TRBJ1-2, with D uncertain. What was sequenced was peripheral blood. The TCR was taken from a woman between 50 and 59 years old who had recovered from COVID-19. The CDR3 DNA follows: TGTGCCAGCAGTTTAACCCCAGCGCGAGCGAACTATGGCTACACCTTC. Protein sequence: CASSLTPARANYGYTF.